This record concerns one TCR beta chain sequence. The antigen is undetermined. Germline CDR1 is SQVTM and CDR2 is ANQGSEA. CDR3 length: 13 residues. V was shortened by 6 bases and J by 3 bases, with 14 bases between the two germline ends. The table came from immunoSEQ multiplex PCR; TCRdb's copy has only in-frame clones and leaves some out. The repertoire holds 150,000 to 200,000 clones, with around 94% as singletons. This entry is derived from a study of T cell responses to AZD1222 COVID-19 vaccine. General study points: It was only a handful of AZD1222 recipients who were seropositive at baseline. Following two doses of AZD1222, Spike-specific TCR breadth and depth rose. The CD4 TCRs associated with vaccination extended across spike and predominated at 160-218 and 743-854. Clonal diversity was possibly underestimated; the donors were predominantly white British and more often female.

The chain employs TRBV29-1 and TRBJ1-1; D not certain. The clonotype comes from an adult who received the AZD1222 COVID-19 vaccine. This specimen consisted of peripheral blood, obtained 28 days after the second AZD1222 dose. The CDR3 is CSVYLDGYTEAFF. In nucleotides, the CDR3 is TGCAGCGTCTACCTGGATGGGTACACTGAAGCTTTCTTT.